Here is one TCR beta chain with its context. Its specific antigen is unknown. The instrument given in TCRdb is NextSeq 550. A Human TCR Profiling Kit was used to prepare UMI-labeled 5' RACE TCRbeta libraries. Every TCRbeta library was prepared in parallel with an identical number of PCR cycles. In the authors' own workflow: Each TCRbeta library contained between about 2,900 and 18,000 functional CDR3beta clonotypes. MIGEC 1.2.9 was used for UMI extraction and consensus assembly, with at least three reads per UMI being required. MiXCR 3.0.3 was used to extract in-frame CDR3beta repertoires. Each sample was downsampled to 42,000 randomly selected UMIs before diversity metrics were computed in VDJtools 1.2.1. For each sample pair, the repertoire overlap metrics D, R and F2 were calculated in VDJtools using the top 3,000 clones. The reads were reprocessed in TCRdb, with one entry per CDR3 protein sequence and no accompanying DNA. These V and J calls are TCRdb output, not the study's own analysis. The table of this sample itemizes approximately 7,000 distinct CDR3 sequences. The ten top clones hold around a fifth of the sample.

CDR1 SEHNR and CDR2 FQNEAQ were looked up in the germline V gene (reference sequence). The CDR3 holds 15 amino acids from the cysteine to the phenylalanine. This entry has no DNA. CCR7+ PD-1- TIGIT- cells were classified as stem-like memory CD8+ T cells (TSTEM). Density gradient separation was used to isolate peripheral blood mononuclear cells from buffy coats of healthy donors. Negative magnetic separation using EasySep or MojoSort CD8+ T cell isolation kits was how the study enriched total CD8+ T cells. For each subset, total RNA was extracted using an RNeasy Mini Kit from duplicate vials of about 160,000 sorted CD8+ T cells. The PBMCs were used either fresh or after being cryopreserved in fetal bovine serum with around 9.5% DMSO. CD8+ T cell subsets were sorted to purity by fluorescence-activated cell sorting on a FACSAria III. These data originate in a study of human CD8 memory T cell subsets (dated by TCRdb to 2020 to 2022). Describing the broader study: TCRbeta repertoires of stem-like (TSTEM), progenitor exhausted-like (TPEX) and effector memory CD8+ T cell subsets were compared to assess their clonal relationships. TCRbeta repertoires were obtained from TSTEM, TPEX and effector memory subsets contributed by each of about 6 donors.

Broad study findings and their caveats: The stem-like TSTEM and TPEX subsets each shared clonotypes with effector memory cells, but the TSTEM and TPEX repertoires had minimal overlap with each other, suggesting distinct antigen spectra. Normalized Shannon-Wiener diversity was similarly high in TSTEM and TPEX subsets, while effector memory subsets were less diverse by comparison. Only TCRbeta chains were sequenced, and the repertoire comparisons were based on over 5 donors and tested using paired t-tests with Bonferroni correction. Chao1 estimates suggested greater repertoire diversity in TSTEM than in TPEX subsets, potentially reflecting a broader range of specificities.

The rearrangement joined TRBV7-9 to TRBJ2-1; checking the TCRdb D call of TRBD1 is not possible without DNA. The receptor's source is a human donor in good health. The specimen was CD8+ stem-like memory T cells (TSCM and TCM) sorted from PBMCs. The sample's cell subset or site label is to be understood as: stem-like memory CD8 T cells (TSTEM), CCR7+ PD-1- TIGIT-. The CDR3 is CASSPRDRPYNEQFF. With all but the CDR3 taken from the reference TRBV7-9 and TRBJ2-1 genes, the full variable domain is: DTGVSQNPRHKITKRGQNVTFRCDPISEHNRLYWYRQTLGQGPEFLTYFQNEAQLEKSRLLSDRFSAERPKGSFSTLEIQRTEQGDSAMYLCASSPRDRPYNEQFFGPGTRLTVL.